This T cell receptor (beta chain) comes out of a study of identical twins (dated by TCRdb to the mid-2010s). Study-wide context: To test whether fetal clonotypes persist, this study deep-sequenced TCR alpha and beta repertoires from monozygotic twins, from unrelated adults of various ages, and from cord blood. Replicate twin experiments were performed at different times using different library preparation protocols to rule out contamination.

Points on this clonotype: Its antigen is still unknown. No base quality information exists; no much larger clone differs at one position.

According to the germline V gene (reference sequence), CDR1 reads DFQATT and CDR2 reads SNEGSKA. Cut back by 3 bases and 4 bases, the V and J ends lie 14 bases apart. The CDR3 has 14 amino acids, counting the end cysteine and phenylalanine. CDR3 DNA is the only sequence kept; it has 42 bases, read in frame from the first base. Library construction relied on 5' RACE. Sequencing relied on an Illumina HiSeq 2000. Template switching added a universal primer binding site, and the final cDNA carried a unique molecular identifier that allowed TCR cDNA molecules to be counted accurately. First-strand cDNA for TCR alpha and beta chains was synthesized from specific primers in the conserved constant-segment region. To control for contamination, every cDNA library carried two barcodes: a SMART-Mk sample barcode plus Illumina barcodes. TruSeq adapter sequences along with Illumina sample barcodes were introduced in two successive PCR steps. The TCR alpha and beta cDNA libraries were sequenced on the Illumina HiSeq platform using custom primers. Processing in the source paper ran as follows. MiGEC processed the raw reads to extract unique molecular identifiers, while MiXCR was used to determine the CDR3 positions. For each individual, recombination models were inferred using an EM algorithm with the repgenHMM and IGoR tools. The analysis of shared clonotypes was done with the tcR package in R, with sharing normalized by the product of cloneset sizes. To study raw recombination free of thymic and clonal selection effects, out-of-frame nonproductive sequences were analyzed. TCRdb passed the public sequencing reads through fastp at Q25 and MiXCR, retaining productive beta sequences. Every distinct CDR3 protein forms one entry, paired with its most common genes and DNA. The V and J calls shown here were made by TCRdb, not taken from the authors' results. This sample holds 1.5 million to 2 million distinct CDR3 sequences; around a third were observed only once. The top ten clonotypes cover less than 0.35% of the sample.

Only healthy Caucasian donors were included. What the research found in general, with its limitations: Zero-insertion analyses could be partly confounded by invariant T cells such as MAIT and iNKT, though diverse VJ usage argued against such confounding for most clonotypes. Recombination models systematically underestimated out-of-frame TCR alpha sharing in monozygotic twins but agreed with sharing between unrelated individuals. Fewer insertions were carried by abundant cord blood beta clonotypes; a weaker similar trend was observed in young adult naive repertoires, while no such trend was observed in memory repertoires. Because the same donors could not be followed over many years, the conclusions relied on cross-sectional statistical analysis. Compared with coincidental sharing between unrelated individuals, an excess of low generation-probability sequences was observed among out-of-frame TCR alpha sequences shared between twins. Excess twin sharing in beta out-of-frame sequences was weaker because fewer shared sequences lowered the signal-to-noise ratio.

The origin of this receptor is a newborn girl in good health. The chain is encoded by TRBV20-1 joined to TRBJ2-3; the D gene is perhaps TRBD2, from 7 matching bases. Sequences were obtained from cord blood. The nucleotide sequence reads TGCAGTGCTAGTAGGGGGGGGAATGCAGATACGCAGTATTTT. This gives the protein CSASRGGNADTQYF.